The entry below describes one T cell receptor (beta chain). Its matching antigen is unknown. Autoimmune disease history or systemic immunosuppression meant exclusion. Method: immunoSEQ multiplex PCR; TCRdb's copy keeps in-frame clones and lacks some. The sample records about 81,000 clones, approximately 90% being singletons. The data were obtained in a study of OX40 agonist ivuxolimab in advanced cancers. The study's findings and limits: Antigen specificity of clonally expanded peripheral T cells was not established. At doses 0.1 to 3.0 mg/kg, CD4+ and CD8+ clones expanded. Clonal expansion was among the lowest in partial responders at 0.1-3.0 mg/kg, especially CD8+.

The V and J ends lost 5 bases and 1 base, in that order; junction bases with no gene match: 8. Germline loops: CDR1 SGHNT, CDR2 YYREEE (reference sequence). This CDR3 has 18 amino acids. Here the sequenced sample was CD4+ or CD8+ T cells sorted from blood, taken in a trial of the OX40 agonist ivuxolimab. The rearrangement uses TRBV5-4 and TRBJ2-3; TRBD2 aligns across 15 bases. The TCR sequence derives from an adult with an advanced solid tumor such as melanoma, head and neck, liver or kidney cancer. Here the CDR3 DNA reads TGTGCCAGCAGGGTTGGACTAGCGGGGGGGCCGGGCACAGATACGCAGTATTTT. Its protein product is CASRVGLAGGPGTDTQYF. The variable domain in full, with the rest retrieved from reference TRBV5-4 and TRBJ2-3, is ETGVTQSPTHLIKTRGQQVTLRCSSQSGHNTVSWYQQALGQGPQFIFQYYREEENGRGNFPPRFSGLQFPNYSSELNVNALELDDSALYLCASRVGLAGGPGTDTQYFGPGTRLTVL.